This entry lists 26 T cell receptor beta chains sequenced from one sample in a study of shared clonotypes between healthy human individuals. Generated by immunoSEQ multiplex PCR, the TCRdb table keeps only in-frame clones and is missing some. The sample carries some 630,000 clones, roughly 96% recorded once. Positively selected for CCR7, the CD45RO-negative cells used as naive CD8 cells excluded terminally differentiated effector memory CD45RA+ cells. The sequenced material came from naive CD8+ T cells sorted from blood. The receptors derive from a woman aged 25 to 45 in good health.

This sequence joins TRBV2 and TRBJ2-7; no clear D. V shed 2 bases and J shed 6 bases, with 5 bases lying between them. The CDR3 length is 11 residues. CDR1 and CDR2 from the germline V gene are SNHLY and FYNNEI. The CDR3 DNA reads TGTGCCAGCAGTGAATCAGGCGAGCAGTACTTC. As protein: CASSESGEQYF.

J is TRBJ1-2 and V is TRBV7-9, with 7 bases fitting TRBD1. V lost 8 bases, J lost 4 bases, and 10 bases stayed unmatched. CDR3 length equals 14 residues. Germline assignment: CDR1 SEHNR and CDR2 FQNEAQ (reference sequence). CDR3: CASRLLQGTYGYTF. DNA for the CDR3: TGTGCCAGCCGCCTTTTACAGGGGACCTATGGCTACACCTTC.

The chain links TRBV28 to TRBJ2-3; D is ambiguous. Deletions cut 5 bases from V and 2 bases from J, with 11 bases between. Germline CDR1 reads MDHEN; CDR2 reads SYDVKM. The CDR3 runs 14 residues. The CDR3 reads CASSVGASTDTQYF. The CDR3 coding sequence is TGTGCCAGCAGTGTAGGTGCTTCCACAGATACGCAGTATTTT.

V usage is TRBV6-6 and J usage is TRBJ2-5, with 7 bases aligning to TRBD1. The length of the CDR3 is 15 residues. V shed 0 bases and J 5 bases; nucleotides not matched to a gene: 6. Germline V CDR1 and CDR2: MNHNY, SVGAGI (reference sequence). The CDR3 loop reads CASSYSRGLQETQYF. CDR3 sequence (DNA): TGTGCCAGCAGTTACTCGAGGGGGCTCCAGGAGACCCAGTACTTC.

The CDR3 reads CASSLLRETQETQYF. The CDR3 bases are TGCGCCAGCAGCTTGCTGCGGGAGACCCAGGAGACCCAGTACTTC. The V and J genes are TRBV5-1 and TRBJ2-5; the match to TRBD2 covers 7 bases. The junction had 8 bases not matched to a gene; V was cut back by 1 base and J by 5 bases. This CDR3 is built from 15 residues. Germline V gives CDR1 SGHRS, CDR2 YFSETQ.

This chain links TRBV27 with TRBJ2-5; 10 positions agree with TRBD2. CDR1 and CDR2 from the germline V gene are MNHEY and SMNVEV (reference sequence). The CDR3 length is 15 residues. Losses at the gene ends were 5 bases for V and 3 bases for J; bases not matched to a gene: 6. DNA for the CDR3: TGTGCCAGCAGTCATCTAGCGGGAGTGAAAGAGACCCAGTACTTC. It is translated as CASSHLAGVKETQYF.

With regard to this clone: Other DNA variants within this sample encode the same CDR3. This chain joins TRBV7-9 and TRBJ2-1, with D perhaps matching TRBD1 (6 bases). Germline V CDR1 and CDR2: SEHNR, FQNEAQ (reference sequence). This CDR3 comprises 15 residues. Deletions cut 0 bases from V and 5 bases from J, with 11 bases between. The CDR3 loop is CASSLAQGRNNEQFF. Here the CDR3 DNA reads TGTGCCAGCAGCTTAGCACAGGGACGTAACAATGAGCAGTTCTTC.

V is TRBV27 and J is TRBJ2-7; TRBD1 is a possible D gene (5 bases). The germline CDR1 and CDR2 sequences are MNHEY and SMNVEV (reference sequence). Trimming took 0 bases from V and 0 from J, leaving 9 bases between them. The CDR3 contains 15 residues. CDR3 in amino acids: CASSLSRGSSYEQYF. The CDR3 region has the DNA TGTGCCAGCAGTTTATCTAGGGGAAGCTCCTACGAGCAGTACTTC.

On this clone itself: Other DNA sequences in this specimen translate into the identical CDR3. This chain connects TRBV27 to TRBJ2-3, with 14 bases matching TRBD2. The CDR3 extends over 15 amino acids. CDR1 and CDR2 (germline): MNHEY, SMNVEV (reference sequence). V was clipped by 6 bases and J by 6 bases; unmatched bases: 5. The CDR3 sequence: CASSLGTSGSDTQYF. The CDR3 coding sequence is TGTGCCAGCAGCCTCGGGACTAGCGGGAGCGATACGCAGTATTTT.

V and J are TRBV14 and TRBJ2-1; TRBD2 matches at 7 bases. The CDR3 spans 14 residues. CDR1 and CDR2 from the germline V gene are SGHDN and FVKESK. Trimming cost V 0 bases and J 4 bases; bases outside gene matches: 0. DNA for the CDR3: TGTGCCAGCAGCCAAGAGCGGGAGTACAATGAGCAGTTCTTC. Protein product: CASSQEREYNEQFF. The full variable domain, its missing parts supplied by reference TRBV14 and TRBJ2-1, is EAGVTQFPSHSVIEKGQTVTLRCDPISGHDNLYWYRRVMGKEIKFLLHFVKESKQDESGMPNNRFLAERTGGTYSTLKVQPAELEDSGVYFCASSQEREYNEQFFGPGTRLTVL.

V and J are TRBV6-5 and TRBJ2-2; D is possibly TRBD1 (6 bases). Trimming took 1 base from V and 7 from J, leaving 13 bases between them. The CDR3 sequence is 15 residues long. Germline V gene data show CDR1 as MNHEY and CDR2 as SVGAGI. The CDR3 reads CASSYFTGSIGELFF. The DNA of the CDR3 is TGTGCCAGCAGTTACTTTACAGGGTCGATCGGGGAGCTGTTTTTT.

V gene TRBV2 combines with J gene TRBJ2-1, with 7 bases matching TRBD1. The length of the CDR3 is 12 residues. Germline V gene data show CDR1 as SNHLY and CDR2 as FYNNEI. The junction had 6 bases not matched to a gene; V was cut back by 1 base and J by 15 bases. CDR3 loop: CASSEVDRVGFF. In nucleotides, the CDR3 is TGTGCCAGCAGTGAAGTCGACAGGGTAGGGTTCTTC.

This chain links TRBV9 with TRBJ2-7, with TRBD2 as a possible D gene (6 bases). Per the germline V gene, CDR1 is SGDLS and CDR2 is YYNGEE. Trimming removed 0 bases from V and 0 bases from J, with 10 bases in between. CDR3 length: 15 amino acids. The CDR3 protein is CASSVGWRGSYEQYF. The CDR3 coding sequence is TGTGCCAGCAGCGTAGGATGGCGGGGCTCCTACGAGCAGTACTTC.

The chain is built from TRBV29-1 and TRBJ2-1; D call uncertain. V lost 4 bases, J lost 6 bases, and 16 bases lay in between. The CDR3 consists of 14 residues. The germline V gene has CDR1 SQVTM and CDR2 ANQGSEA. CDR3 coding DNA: TGCAGCGTTGTAAGGTCTGGACGAGGCAATGAGCAGTTCTTC. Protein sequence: CSVVRSGRGNEQFF.

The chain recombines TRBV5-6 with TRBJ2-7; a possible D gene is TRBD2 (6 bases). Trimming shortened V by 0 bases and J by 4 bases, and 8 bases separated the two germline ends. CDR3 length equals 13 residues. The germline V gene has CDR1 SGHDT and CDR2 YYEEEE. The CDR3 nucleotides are TGTGCCAGCAGCTTGGTCAGCGGGTACGAGCAGTACTTC. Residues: CASSLVSGYEQYF. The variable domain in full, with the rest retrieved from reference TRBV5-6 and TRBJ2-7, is DAGVTQSPTHLIKTRGQQVTLRCSPKSGHDTVSWYQQALGQGPQFIFQYYEEEERQRGNFPDRFSGHQFPNYSSELNVNALLLGDSALYLCASSLVSGYEQYFGPGTRLTVT.

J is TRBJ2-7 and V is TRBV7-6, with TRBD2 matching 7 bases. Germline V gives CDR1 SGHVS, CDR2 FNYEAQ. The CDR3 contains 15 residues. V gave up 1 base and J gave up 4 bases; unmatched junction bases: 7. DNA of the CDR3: TGTGCCAGCAGCTTAGACGCGCGGGAGACGTACGAGCAGTACTTC. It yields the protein CASSLDARETYEQYF.

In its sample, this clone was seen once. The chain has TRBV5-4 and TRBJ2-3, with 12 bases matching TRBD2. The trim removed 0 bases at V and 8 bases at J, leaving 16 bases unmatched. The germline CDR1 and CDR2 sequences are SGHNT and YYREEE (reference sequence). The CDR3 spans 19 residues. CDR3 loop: CASSLALAGGIGGVGTQYF. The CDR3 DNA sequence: TGTGCCAGCAGCTTGGCCCTAGCGGGAGGGATAGGGGGCGTGGGTACGCAGTATTTT. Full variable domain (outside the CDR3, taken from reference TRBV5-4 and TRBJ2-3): ETGVTQSPTHLIKTRGQQVTLRCSSQSGHNTVSWYQQALGQGPQFIFQYYREEENGRGNFPPRFSGLQFPNYSSELNVNALELDDSALYLCASSLALAGGIGGVGTQYFGPGTRLTVL.

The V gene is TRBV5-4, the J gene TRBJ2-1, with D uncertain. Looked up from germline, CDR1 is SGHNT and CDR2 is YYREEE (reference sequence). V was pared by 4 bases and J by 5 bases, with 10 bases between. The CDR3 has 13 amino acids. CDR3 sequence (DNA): TGTGCCAGCAGCGACGGGCTTAACAATGAGCAGTTCTTC. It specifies CASSDGLNNEQFF.

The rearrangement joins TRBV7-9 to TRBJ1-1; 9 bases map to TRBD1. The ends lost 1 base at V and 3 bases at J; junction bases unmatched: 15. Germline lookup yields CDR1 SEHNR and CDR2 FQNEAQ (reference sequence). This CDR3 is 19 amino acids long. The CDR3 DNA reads TGTGCCAGCAGCTTAGGCTCCTGGGCACCGGGACAGGGTGACACTGAAGCTTTCTTT. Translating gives CASSLGSWAPGQGDTEAFF.

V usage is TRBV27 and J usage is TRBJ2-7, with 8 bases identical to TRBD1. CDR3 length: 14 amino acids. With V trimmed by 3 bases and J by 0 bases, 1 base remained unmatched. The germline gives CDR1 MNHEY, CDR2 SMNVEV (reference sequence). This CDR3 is CASSFTGGSYEQYF. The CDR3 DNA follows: TGTGCCAGCAGTTTTACAGGGGGCTCCTACGAGCAGTACTTC.

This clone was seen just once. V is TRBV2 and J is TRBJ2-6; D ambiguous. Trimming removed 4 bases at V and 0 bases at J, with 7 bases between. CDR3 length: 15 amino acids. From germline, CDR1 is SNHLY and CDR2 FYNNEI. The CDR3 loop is CASSAGSSGANVLTF. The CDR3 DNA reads TGTGCCAGCAGTGCGGGCTCCTCTGGGGCCAACGTCCTGACTTTC.

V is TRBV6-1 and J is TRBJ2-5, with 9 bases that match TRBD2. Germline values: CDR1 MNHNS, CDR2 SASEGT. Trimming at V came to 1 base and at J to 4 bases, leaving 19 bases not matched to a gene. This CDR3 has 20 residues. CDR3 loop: CASSEGGSSGRFRAGETQYF. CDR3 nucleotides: TGTGCCAGCAGTGAAGGGGGGTCCAGCGGGAGGTTTCGTGCGGGAGAGACCCAGTACTTC.

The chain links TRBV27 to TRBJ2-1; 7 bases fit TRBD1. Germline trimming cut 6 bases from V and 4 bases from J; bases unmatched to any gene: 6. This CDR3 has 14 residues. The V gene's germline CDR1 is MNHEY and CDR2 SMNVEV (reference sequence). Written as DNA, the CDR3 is TGTGCCAGCAGCACGACAGGGCTTTACAATGAGCAGTTCTTC. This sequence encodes CASSTTGLYNEQFF.

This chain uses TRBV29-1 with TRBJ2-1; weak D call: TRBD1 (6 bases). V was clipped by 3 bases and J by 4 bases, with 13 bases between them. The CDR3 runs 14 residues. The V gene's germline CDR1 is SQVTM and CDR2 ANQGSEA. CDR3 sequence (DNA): TGCAGCGTTGATGGGATAACAGGGTACAATGAGCAGTTCTTC. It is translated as CSVDGITGYNEQFF.

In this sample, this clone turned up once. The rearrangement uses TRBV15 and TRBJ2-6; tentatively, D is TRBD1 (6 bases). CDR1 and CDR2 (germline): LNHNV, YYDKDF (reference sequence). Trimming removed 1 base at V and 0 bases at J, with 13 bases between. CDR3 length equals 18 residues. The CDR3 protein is CATSRAAGADSGANVLTF. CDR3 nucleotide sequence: TGTGCCACCAGCAGAGCGGCAGGGGCCGACTCTGGGGCCAACGTCCTGACTTTC.

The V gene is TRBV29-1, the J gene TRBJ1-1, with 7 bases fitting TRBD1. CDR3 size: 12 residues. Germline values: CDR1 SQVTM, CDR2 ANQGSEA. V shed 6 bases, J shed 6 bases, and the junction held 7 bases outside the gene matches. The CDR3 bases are TGCAGCGTGCACACCGGGACAGCTGAAGCTTTCTTT. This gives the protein CSVHTGTAEAFF.